This T cell receptor beta chain was documented in a study of cytomegalovirus exposure and HLA in healthy donors. The PCR was carried out with 60 Vbeta primers and 13 Jbeta primers. The data were produced by immunoSEQ multiplex PCR, yet TCRdb's version contains in-frame clones alone and is incomplete. Among 200,000 or so clones listed, approximately 78% were seen once. The CDR3 sequence is 16 residues long. V dropped 0 bases and J dropped 5 bases, with 17 bases sitting between them. Per the germline V gene, CDR1 is MGHRA and CDR2 is YSYEKL. The V call is TRBV4-1, the J call TRBJ2-7; D gene unclear. The sequence was collected from a woman aged 35 to 49 in good health and CMV-seronegative. The material sequenced was PBMCs. This chain's CDR3 is CASSQERDPPLHEQYF. The DNA of the CDR3 is TGCGCCAGCAGCCAAGAACGCGATCCCCCCCTTCACGAGCAGTACTTC.